A single sample gave rise to the 7 T cell receptor beta chains below, sequenced in a study of neurological immune-mediated disorders (dated by TCRdb to between 2018 and 2020). Library method: 5' RACE. Sequencer: Illumina HiSeq 2500. TCRdb reprocessed the public reads (quality trimming at Q25 with fastp, clone calling with MiXCR) and kept in-frame beta chains. Each entry merges the rows of one CDR3 protein and shows their most common DNA and genes. The sample table lists under 45,000 distinct CDR3 sequences, 9.5% to 15% of them with a count of one. Roughly 1.3% of the sample is taken by the ten largest. The sample consisted of PBMCs. These receptors were collected from a female donor in good health.

The chain combines TRBV5-1 with TRBJ2-1; 9 nucleotides line up with TRBD2. The CDR3 length is 16 residues. V shed 4 bases, J shed 4 bases, and the junction held 9 bases outside the gene matches. The germline V gene has CDR1 SGHRS and CDR2 YFSETQ. CDR3 coding DNA: TGCGCCAGCAGCCCCCGGGGGAGCGGGAGGTACAATGAGCAGTTCTTC. Protein sequence: CASSPRGSGRYNEQFF.

This clonotype was found many times. V gene TRBV12-3 or TRBV12-4 combines with J gene TRBJ1-5, with a possible D match to TRBD1 (5 bases). Trimming took off 3 bases at V and 2 bases at J, with 14 bases between the two ends. This CDR3 region has 16 residues. This CDR3 reads CASSFSRGAGNQPQHF. CDR3 nucleotide sequence: TGTGCCAGCAGTTTCTCGAGGGGCGCAGGCAATCAGCCCCAGCATTTT.

This clonotype was recorded at least ten times. The chain couples TRBV5-1 to TRBJ1-6; D remains ambiguous. V was clipped by 4 bases and J by 1 base, with 9 bases between them. The length of the CDR3 is 15 residues. The germline V gene encodes CDR1 SGHRS and CDR2 YFSETQ. The CDR3 nucleotides are TGCGCCAGCAGCCACGCAGAGTCCTATAATTCACCCCTCCACTTT. Its protein product is CASSHAESYNSPLHF.

This clonotype was seen repeatedly, ten times or more. The chain has TRBV10-3 and TRBJ2-1; no definite D call. CDR3 size: 15 residues. Trimming pared 4 bases from V and 5 bases from J, leaving 15 bases between. The germline V gene has CDR1 ENHRY and CDR2 SYGVKD. The CDR3 bases are TGTGCCATCAGTGCCAGTGGTAAACTTGACAATGAGCAGTTCTTC. Its protein is CAISASGKLDNEQFF.

There are many counts of this clonotype. V and J are TRBV19 and TRBJ2-1; no clear D gene. This CDR3 has 14 residues. The ends were cut back, 1 base at V and 9 bases at J, with 13 bases in the middle. The germline CDR1 and CDR2 sequences are LNHDA and SQIVND (reference sequence). CDR3 protein: CASSIGQAMAEQFF. Written as DNA, the CDR3 is TGTGCCAGTAGTATAGGGCAGGCCATGGCTGAGCAGTTCTTC.

The chain uses TRBV20-1 and TRBJ1-1; possibly TRBD1 for D (5 bases). The CDR3 is 14 amino acids. Germline loops: CDR1 DFQATT, CDR2 SNEGSKA (reference sequence). V lost 0 bases, J lost 5 bases, and 13 bases lay in between. The CDR3 region is CSARDRVRGTEAFF. The CDR3 DNA reads TGCAGTGCTAGAGATCGGGTAAGGGGAACTGAAGCTTTCTTT.

At least ten counts were recorded for this clonotype. The V gene is TRBV19, the J gene TRBJ2-1; 9 bases are a match to TRBD1. With 4 bases clipped from V and 6 bases from J, the junction kept 4 bases outside the gene matches. The V gene's germline CDR1 is LNHDA and CDR2 SQIVND (reference sequence). This CDR3 contains 14 residues. CDR3 sequence reads: CASSRDRDANEQFF. The CDR3 bases are TGTGCCAGTAGTAGGGACAGGGATGCCAATGAGCAGTTCTTC.